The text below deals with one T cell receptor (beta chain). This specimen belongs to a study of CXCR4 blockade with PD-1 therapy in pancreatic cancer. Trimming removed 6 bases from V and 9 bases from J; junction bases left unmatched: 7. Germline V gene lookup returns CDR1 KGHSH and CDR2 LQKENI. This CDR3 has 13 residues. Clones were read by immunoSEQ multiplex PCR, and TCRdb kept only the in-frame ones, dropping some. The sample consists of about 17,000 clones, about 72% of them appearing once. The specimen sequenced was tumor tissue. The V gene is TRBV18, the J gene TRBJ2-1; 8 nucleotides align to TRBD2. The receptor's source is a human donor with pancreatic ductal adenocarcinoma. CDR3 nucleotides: TGTGCCAGCTCTTACCGGGAGGGCGGTGAGCAGTTCTTC. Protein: CASSYREGGEQFF. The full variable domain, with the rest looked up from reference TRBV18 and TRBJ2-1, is NAGVMQNPRHLVRRRGQEARLRCSPMKGHSHVYWYRQLPEEGLKFMVYLQKENIIDESGMPKERFSAEFPKEGPSILRIQQVVRGDSAAYFCASSYREGGEQFFGPGTRLTVL.